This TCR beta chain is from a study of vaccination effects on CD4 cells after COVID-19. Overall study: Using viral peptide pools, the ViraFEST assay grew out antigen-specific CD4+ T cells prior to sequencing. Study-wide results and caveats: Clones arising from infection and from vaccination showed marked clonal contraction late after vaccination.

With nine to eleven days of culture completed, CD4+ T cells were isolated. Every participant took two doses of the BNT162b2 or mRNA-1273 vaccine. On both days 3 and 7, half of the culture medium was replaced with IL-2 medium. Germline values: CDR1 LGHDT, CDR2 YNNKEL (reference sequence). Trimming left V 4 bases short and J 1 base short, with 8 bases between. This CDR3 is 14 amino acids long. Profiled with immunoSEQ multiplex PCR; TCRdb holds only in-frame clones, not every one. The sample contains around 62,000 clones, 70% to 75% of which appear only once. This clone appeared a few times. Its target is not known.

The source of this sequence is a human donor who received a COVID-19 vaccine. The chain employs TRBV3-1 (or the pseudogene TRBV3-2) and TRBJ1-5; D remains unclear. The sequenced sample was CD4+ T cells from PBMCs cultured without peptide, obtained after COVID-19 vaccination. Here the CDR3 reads CASSRQGSNQPQHF. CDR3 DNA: TGTGCCAGCAGCCGTCAAGGCAGCAATCAGCCCCAGCATTTT.